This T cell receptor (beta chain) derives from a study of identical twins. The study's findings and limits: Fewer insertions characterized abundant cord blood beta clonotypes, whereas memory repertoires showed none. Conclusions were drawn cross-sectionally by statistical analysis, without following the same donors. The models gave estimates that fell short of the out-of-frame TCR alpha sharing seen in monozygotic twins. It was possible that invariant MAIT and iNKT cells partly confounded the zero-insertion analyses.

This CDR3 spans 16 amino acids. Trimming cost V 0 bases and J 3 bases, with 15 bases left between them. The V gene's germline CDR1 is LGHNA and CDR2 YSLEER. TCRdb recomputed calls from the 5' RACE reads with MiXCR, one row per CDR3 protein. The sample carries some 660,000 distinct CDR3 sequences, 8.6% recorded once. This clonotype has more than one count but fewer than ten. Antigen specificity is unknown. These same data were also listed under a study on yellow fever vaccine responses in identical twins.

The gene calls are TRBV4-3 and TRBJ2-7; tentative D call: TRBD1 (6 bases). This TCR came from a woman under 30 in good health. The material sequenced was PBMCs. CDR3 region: CASSQDQGRRGYEQYF. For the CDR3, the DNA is TGCGCCAGCAGCCAAGATCAGGGGCGTAGGGGCTACGAGCAGTACTTC.